A selection of T cell receptor beta chains follows, all from one sample in a study of blood T cells in healthy people across ages. TCRdb fed the 5' RACE reads into MiXCR, producing one record per CDR3 protein. Seen here are some 1,800,000 distinct CDR3 sequences, 30% to 40% observed once, and the top ten hold 20% to 25%. Sequenced material: blood. The source is a human donor in good health. The CDR3 runs from the conserved cysteine through the conserved F or W. A D gene is named only where the DNA matches it firmly. A row's size may be missing; if present it is once, few, many or a size class.

cdr3_aa cdr3_nt d_call j_call clone_size v_call
CSAPDLSIGSEQYF TGCAGTGCCCCCGACCTTTCCATTGGGAGCGAGCAGTACTTC . TRBJ2-7 few TRBV20-1
CASSRTSEYEQYF TGTGCCAGCAGTAGGACTAGCGAATACGAGCAGTACTTC TRBD2 TRBJ2-7 few TRBV6-6
CASSHARDEQFF TGTGCCAGCAGCCATGCCCGCGATGAGCAGTTCTTC . TRBJ2-1 few TRBV7-2
CASSSRRDRYNEQFF TGTGCCAGCAGCAGTCGCCGGGACCGTTACAATGAGCAGTTCTTC . TRBJ2-1 . TRBV9
CASSTSWTDYGYTF TGTGCCAGCAGCACCTCATGGACAGACTATGGCTACACCTTC . TRBJ1-2 few TRBV9
CASTGTGDTDTQYF TGTGCCTCTACCGGGACAGGGGACACAGATACGCAGTATTTT TRBD1 TRBJ2-3 . TRBV10-3
CASGLVLTGMNTEAFF TGTGCTAGTGGTTTGGTACTGACAGGGATGAACACTGAAGCTTTCTTT TRBD1 TRBJ1-1 . TRBV12-5
CASSPGGLGDEQYF TGTGCCAGCAGCCCCGGCGGACTAGGAGACGAGCAGTACTTC TRBD2 TRBJ2-7 . TRBV7-2
CSVESRNTEAFF TGCAGCGTTGAGAGCAGGAACACTGAAGCTTTCTTT . TRBJ1-1 few TRBV29-1
CASSRISYNEQFF TGCGCCAGCAGCAGGATCTCCTACAATGAGCAGTTCTTC . TRBJ2-1 . TRBV5-1
CATNLKEGKGYTF TGTGCCACCAACTTGAAGGAAGGGAAGGGCTACACCTTC . TRBJ1-2 . TRBV24-1
CSASRSSGGDIWGTDTQYF TGCAGTGCCTCTCGATCTAGCGGGGGAGATATCTGGGGAACAGATACGCAGTATTTT TRBD2 TRBJ2-3 . TRBV20-1
CASSQRSRADTQYF TGCGCCAGCAGCCAAAGATCTAGGGCAGATACGCAGTATTTT . TRBJ2-3 few TRBV4-3
CSARTGGRFREQYF TGCAGCGCTAGAACCGGGGGGAGATTTCGCGAGCAGTACTTC TRBD2 TRBJ2-7 few TRBV20-1
CATSSPDRVDYGYTF TGTGCCACCAGCTCCCCGGACAGGGTGGACTATGGCTACACCTTC TRBD1 TRBJ1-2 few TRBV15
CASTTQGAGYNEQFF TGTGCCAGCACCACGCAGGGGGCCGGCTACAATGAGCAGTTCTTC TRBD1 TRBJ2-1 . TRBV12-3/TRBV12-4
CASSLWGRGLTYEQYF TGTGCCAGCAGCTTATGGGGCAGGGGCCTAACCTACGAGCAGTACTTC . TRBJ2-7 few TRBV7-8
CASSQQSVNYNEQFF TGTGCCAGCAGCCAACAAAGCGTTAACTACAATGAGCAGTTCTTC . TRBJ2-1 many TRBV4-2
CSARGSPGTGYTF TGCAGTGCTAGAGGATCTCCAGGGACTGGCTACACCTTC . TRBJ1-2 . TRBV20-1